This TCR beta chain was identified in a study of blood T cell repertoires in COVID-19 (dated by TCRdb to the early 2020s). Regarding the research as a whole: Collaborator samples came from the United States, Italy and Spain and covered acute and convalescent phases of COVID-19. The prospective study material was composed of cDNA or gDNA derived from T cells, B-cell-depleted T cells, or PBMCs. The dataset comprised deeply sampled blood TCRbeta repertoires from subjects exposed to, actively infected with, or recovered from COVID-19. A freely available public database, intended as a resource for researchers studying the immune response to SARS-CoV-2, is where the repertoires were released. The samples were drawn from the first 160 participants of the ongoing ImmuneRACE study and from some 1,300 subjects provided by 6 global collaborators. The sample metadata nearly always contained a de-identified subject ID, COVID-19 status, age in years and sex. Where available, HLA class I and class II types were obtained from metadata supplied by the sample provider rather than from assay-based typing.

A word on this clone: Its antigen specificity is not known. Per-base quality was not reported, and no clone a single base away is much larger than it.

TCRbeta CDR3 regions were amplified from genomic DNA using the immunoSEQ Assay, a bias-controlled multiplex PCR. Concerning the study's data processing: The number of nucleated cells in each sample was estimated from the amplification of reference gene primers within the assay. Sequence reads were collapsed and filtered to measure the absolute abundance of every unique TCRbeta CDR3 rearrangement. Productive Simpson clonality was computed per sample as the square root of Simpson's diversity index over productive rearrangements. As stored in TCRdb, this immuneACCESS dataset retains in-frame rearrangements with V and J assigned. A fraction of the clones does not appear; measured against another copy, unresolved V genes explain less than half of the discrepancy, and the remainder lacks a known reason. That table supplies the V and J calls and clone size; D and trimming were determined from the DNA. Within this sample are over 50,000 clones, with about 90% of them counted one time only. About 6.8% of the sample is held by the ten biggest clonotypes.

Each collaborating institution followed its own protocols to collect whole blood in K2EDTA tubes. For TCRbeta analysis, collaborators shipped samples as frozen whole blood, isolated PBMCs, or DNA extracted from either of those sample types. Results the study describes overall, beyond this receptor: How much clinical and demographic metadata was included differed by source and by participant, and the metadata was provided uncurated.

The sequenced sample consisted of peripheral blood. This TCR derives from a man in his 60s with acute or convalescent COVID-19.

Here is the DNA: TGTGCCATCAGTGAGTCGGGGGCAGGGGATGGCTACACCTTC. This sequence encodes CAISESGAGDGYTF. The chain links TRBV10-3 with TRBJ1-2, with TRBD1 perhaps the D gene, on 6 matching bases. From the cysteine up to the phenylalanine, the CDR3 has a length of 14 residues. The sequence is cut down to CDR3 DNA, 42 bases in frame from base 1. Trimming costs V 0 bases and J 6 bases, and their ends lie 11 bases apart. The germline V gene sets CDR1 to ENHRY and CDR2 to SYGVKD.